Listed below are T cell receptor beta chains from one sample, sequenced in a study of brain T cells in children with intractable seizures. Produced via immunoSEQ multiplex PCR; TCRdb's table is partial and in-frame only. The sample shows around 340,000 clones, 85% to 95% of them seen only once. The material sequenced was peripheral blood, taken approximately 5 months after surgery. All receptors come from a boy in the first two years of life with tuberous sclerosis and intractable seizures. CDR3s include the opening cysteine and the closing phenylalanine or tryptophan. A D gene is named only where the DNA matches it firmly. Not all rows give a size; the values are once, few, many and, for expanded clones, a class.

j_call: TRBJ2-1
d_call: TRBD2
v_call: TRBV5-4
clone_size: NA
cdr3_aa: CASRPSATSGGRGNEQFF
cdr3_nt: TGTGCCAGCAGACCGTCTGCGACTAGCGGGGGGCGGGGGAATGAGCAGTTCTTC

j_call: TRBJ2-6
d_call: NA
v_call: TRBV2
clone_size: NA
cdr3_aa: CASDPRTTGANVLTF
cdr3_nt: TGTGCCAGCGACCCACGGACTACTGGGGCCAACGTCCTGACTTTC

j_call: TRBJ1-6
d_call: TRBD1
v_call: TRBV18
clone_size: NA
cdr3_aa: CASSWTGESPLHF
cdr3_nt: TGTGCCAGCTCATGGACAGGAGAATCACCCCTCCACTTT

j_call: TRBJ1-6
d_call: NA
v_call: TRBV3-1/TRBV3-2
clone_size: NA
cdr3_aa: CASSQASSSYNSPLHF
cdr3_nt: TGTGCCAGCAGCCAAGCCTCTAGCTCCTATAATTCACCCCTCCACTTT

j_call: TRBJ1-1
d_call: NA
v_call: TRBV6-5
clone_size: NA
cdr3_aa: CASTPSTGVLAEAFF
cdr3_nt: TGTGCCAGCACTCCATCGACGGGGGTGTTAGCTGAAGCTTTCTTT

j_call: TRBJ1-2
d_call: NA
v_call: TRBV14
clone_size: NA
cdr3_aa: CASSPLGQNYGYTF
cdr3_nt: TGTGCCAGCAGCCCCCTCGGGCAGAACTATGGCTACACCTTC

j_call: TRBJ2-5
d_call: TRBD2
v_call: TRBV5-6
clone_size: NA
cdr3_aa: CASSLVSGGASETQYF
cdr3_nt: TGTGCCAGCAGCTTGGTTAGCGGGGGGGCGTCAGAGACCCAGTACTTC

j_call: TRBJ2-7
d_call: NA
v_call: TRBV10-3
clone_size: NA
cdr3_aa: CAISPEWGATYEQYF
cdr3_nt: TGTGCCATCAGCCCCGAATGGGGGGCTACCTACGAGCAGTACTTC

j_call: TRBJ2-6
d_call: NA
v_call: TRBV7-2
clone_size: NA
cdr3_aa: CASSLSSGANVLTF
cdr3_nt: TGTGCCAGCAGCCTTAGTTCTGGGGCCAACGTCCTGACTTTC

j_call: TRBJ2-1
d_call: NA
v_call: TRBV29-1
clone_size: once
cdr3_aa: CSVVFGGAYNEQFF
cdr3_nt: TGCAGCGTTGTTTTTGGCGGGGCTTACAATGAGCAGTTCTTC

j_call: TRBJ2-5
d_call: TRBD2
v_call: TRBV5-1
clone_size: NA
cdr3_aa: CASSIAGGPETQYF
cdr3_nt: TGCGCCAGCAGCATAGCGGGGGGGCCAGAGACCCAGTACTTC

j_call: TRBJ2-7
d_call: TRBD2
v_call: TRBV19
clone_size: NA
cdr3_aa: CASSQGGEQYF
cdr3_nt: TGTGCCAGTAGTCAGGGAGGGGAGCAGTACTTC

j_call: TRBJ2-1
d_call: NA
v_call: TRBV13
clone_size: NA
cdr3_aa: CASSALASDLPNEQFF
cdr3_nt: TGTGCCAGCAGCGCCCTAGCGTCCGATTTACCCAATGAGCAGTTCTTC

j_call: TRBJ1-5
d_call: TRBD1
v_call: TRBV5-1
clone_size: NA
cdr3_aa: CASSLDRGHSNQPQHF
cdr3_nt: TGCGCCAGCAGCTTGGACAGGGGGCATAGCAATCAGCCCCAGCATTTT

j_call: TRBJ2-1
d_call: TRBD2
v_call: TRBV5-1
clone_size: NA
cdr3_aa: CASSIGLAGFDEQFF
cdr3_nt: TGCGCCAGCAGCATAGGGCTAGCGGGATTCGATGAGCAGTTCTTC

j_call: TRBJ2-1
d_call: NA
v_call: TRBV7-2
clone_size: NA
cdr3_aa: CASSLALGSPYNEQFF
cdr3_nt: TGTGCCAGCAGCTTAGCGCTGGGGAGCCCCTACAATGAGCAGTTCTTC

j_call: TRBJ2-2
d_call: TRBD2
v_call: TRBV19
clone_size: NA
cdr3_aa: CASTGTRRNVELFF
cdr3_nt: TGTGCCAGTACCGGGACTAGAAGGAACGTGGAGCTGTTTTTT

j_call: TRBJ2-1
d_call: NA
v_call: TRBV6-1
clone_size: NA
cdr3_aa: CASSEAGAGPYNEQFF
cdr3_nt: TGTGCCAGCAGTGAAGCAGGGGCAGGGCCTTACAATGAGCAGTTCTTC

j_call: TRBJ1-5
d_call: NA
v_call: TRBV27
clone_size: medium-sized
cdr3_aa: CASSLQGGNQPQHF
cdr3_nt: TGTGCCAGCAGTTTACAGGGTGGCAATCAGCCCCAGCATTTT

j_call: TRBJ1-1
d_call: NA
v_call: TRBV7-9
clone_size: NA
cdr3_aa: CASSLAGKTEAFF
cdr3_nt: TGTGCCAGCAGCTTAGCGGGGAAGACTGAAGCTTTCTTT

j_call: TRBJ1-2
d_call: NA
v_call: TRBV5-8
clone_size: NA
cdr3_aa: CASSTDPPYGYTF
cdr3_nt: TGTGCCAGCAGCACGGACCCCCCCTATGGCTACACCTTC

j_call: TRBJ1-2
d_call: TRBD1
v_call: TRBV12-3/TRBV12-4
clone_size: NA
cdr3_aa: CATTGDYRYTF
cdr3_nt: TGTGCCACCACAGGGGACTATCGCTACACCTTC

j_call: TRBJ2-1
d_call: TRBD2
v_call: TRBV4-1
clone_size: NA
cdr3_aa: CASSRLLRERYNEQFF
cdr3_nt: TGCGCCAGCAGCCGCCTATTGCGGGAGAGGTACAATGAGCAGTTCTTC

j_call: TRBJ2-1
d_call: TRBD1
v_call: TRBV15
clone_size: NA
cdr3_aa: CATSRDLGQGSYNEQFF
cdr3_nt: TGTGCCACCAGCAGAGATCTAGGACAGGGTTCCTACAATGAGCAGTTCTTC

j_call: TRBJ2-1
d_call: TRBD2
v_call: TRBV4-2
clone_size: NA
cdr3_aa: CASSRKLAGGPYNEQFF
cdr3_nt: TGTGCCAGCAGCCGTAAACTAGCGGGAGGACCCTACAATGAGCAGTTCTTC

j_call: TRBJ2-3
d_call: TRBD1
v_call: TRBV10-3
clone_size: NA
cdr3_aa: CAISEEIGTGYRTDTQYF
cdr3_nt: TGTGCCATCAGTGAGGAGATCGGGACAGGGTATCGCACAGATACGCAGTATTTT

j_call: TRBJ1-4
d_call: NA
v_call: TRBV5-1
clone_size: NA
cdr3_aa: CASSLVGLATNEKLFF
cdr3_nt: TGCGCCAGCAGCTTGGTGGGGTTGGCAACTAATGAAAAACTGTTTTTT

j_call: TRBJ2-3
d_call: NA
v_call: TRBV7-2
clone_size: NA
cdr3_aa: CASSLLRTSTDTQYF
cdr3_nt: TGTGCCAGCAGCTTACTGAGGACGAGCACAGATACGCAGTATTTT

j_call: TRBJ2-2
d_call: TRBD1
v_call: TRBV5-4
clone_size: NA
cdr3_aa: CASSLTGQTTGELFF
cdr3_nt: TGTGCCAGCAGCTTGACGGGACAGACGACCGGGGAGCTGTTTTTT

j_call: TRBJ1-2
d_call: TRBD1
v_call: TRBV19
clone_size: NA
cdr3_aa: CASRIKDRGGNYGYTF
cdr3_nt: TGTGCCAGTAGGATCAAGGACAGGGGTGGTAACTATGGCTACACCTTC

j_call: TRBJ2-7
d_call: TRBD2
v_call: TRBV18
clone_size: NA
cdr3_aa: CASSLTGMTSGPFPYEQYF
cdr3_nt: TGTGCCAGCTCGCTGACAGGGATGACTAGCGGCCCTTTCCCCTACGAGCAGTACTTC

j_call: TRBJ1-3
d_call: NA
v_call: TRBV2
clone_size: once
cdr3_aa: CASTRVPGNTIYF
cdr3_nt: TGTGCCAGCACTAGAGTGCCTGGAAACACCATATATTTT

j_call: TRBJ2-2
d_call: NA
v_call: TRBV13
clone_size: NA
cdr3_aa: CASSLGTGELFF
cdr3_nt: TGTGCCAGCAGCCTCGGGACCGGGGAGCTGTTTTTT

j_call: TRBJ2-1
d_call: NA
v_call: TRBV11-2
clone_size: NA
cdr3_aa: CASSPQTYNEQFF
cdr3_nt: TGTGCCAGCAGCCCCCAGACCTACAATGAGCAGTTCTTC

j_call: TRBJ2-1
d_call: NA
v_call: TRBV10-2
clone_size: NA
cdr3_aa: CASSDYNEQFF
cdr3_nt: TGCGCCAGCAGTGATTACAATGAGCAGTTCTTC